The source of this TCR beta chain is a study of OX40 agonist ivuxolimab in advanced cancers. The CDR3 is 14 residues long. From germline, CDR1 is SGHVS and CDR2 FQNEAQ. Trimming took off 3 bases at V and 4 bases at J, with 11 bases between the two ends. The repertoire was sequenced with immunoSEQ multiplex PCR; TCRdb's copy has only in-frame clones and lacks some. The sample records fewer than 70,000 clones, approximately 86% being singletons. Material: CD4+ or CD8+ T cells sorted from blood, obtained in a trial of the OX40 agonist ivuxolimab. The chain is built from TRBV7-8 and TRBJ2-3, with D unclear. The sequence was collected from an adult with an advanced solid tumor such as melanoma, head and neck, liver or kidney cancer. CDR3 DNA: TGTGCCAGCAGCTTCCGGACCCGGGCAGATACGCAGTATTTT. This translates into CASSFRTRADTQYF.